This T cell receptor beta chain was identified in a study of T cell responses to AZD1222 COVID-19 vaccine. Overall study: Pooling was applied to second doses at about 4 or about 12 weeks. Findings and caveats of the study: White British donors predominated, females outnumbered males, and clonal diversity was possibly underestimated.

The protocol was immunoSEQ multiplex PCR, while the TCRdb copy is restricted to in-frame clones and leaves out a portion. The repertoire has tens of thousands of clones, around 90% of them found once; the top ten carry 4% to 5%. Turning to this clone: Its antigen remains unknown. One end of the junction does not line up with germline, which may come from a read error.

The CDR3 totals 17 residues. Germline loops: CDR1 MGHRA, CDR2 YSYEKL. The clonotype comes from an adult in good health. The chain has TRBV4-1 and TRBJ1-3, with D perhaps matching TRBD1 (5 bases). Sequenced here: peripheral blood, sampled on day 0 of AZD1222 vaccination. CDR3 amino acids: CASSQSAIRGPGNTIYF. The CDR3 DNA follows: TGCGCCAGCAGCCAAAGTGCGATTAGGGGACCTGGGAACACCATATATTTT.